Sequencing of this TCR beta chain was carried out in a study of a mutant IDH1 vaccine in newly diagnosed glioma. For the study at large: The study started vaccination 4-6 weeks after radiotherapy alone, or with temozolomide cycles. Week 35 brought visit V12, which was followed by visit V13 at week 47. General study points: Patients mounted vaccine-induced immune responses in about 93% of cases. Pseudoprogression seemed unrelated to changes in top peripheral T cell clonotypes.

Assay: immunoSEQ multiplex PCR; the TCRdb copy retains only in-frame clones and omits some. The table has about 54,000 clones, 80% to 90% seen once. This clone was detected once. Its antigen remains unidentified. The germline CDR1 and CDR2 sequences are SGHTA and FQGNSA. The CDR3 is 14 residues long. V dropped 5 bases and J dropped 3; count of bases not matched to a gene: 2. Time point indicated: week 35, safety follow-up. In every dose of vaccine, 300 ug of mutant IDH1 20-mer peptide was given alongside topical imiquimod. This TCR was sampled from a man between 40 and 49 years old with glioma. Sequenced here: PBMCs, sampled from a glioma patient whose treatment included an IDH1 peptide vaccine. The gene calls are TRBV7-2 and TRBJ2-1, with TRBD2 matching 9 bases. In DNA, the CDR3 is TGTGCCAGCAGCAGGACTAGCGTCTACAATGAGCAGTTCTTC. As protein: CASSRTSVYNEQFF.